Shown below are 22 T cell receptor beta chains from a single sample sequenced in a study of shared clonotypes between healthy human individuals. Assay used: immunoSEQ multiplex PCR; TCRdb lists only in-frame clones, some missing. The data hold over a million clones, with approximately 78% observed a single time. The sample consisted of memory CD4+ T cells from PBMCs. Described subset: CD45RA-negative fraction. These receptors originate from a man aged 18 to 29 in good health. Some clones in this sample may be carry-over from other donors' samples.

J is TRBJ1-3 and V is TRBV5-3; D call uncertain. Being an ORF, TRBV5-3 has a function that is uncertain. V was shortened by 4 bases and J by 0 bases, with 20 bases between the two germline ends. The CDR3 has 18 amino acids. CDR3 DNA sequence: TGTGCCAGAAGCCCAAGCAGGCAGGACGACTACTCTGGAAACACCATATATTTT. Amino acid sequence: CARSPSRQDDYSGNTIYF.

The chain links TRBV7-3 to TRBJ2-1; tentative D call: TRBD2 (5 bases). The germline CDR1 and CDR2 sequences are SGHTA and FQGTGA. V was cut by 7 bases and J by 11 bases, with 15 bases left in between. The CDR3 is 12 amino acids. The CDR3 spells CASTPAGPQQFF. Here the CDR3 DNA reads TGTGCCAGCACCCCGGCGGGTCCCCAGCAGTTCTTC.

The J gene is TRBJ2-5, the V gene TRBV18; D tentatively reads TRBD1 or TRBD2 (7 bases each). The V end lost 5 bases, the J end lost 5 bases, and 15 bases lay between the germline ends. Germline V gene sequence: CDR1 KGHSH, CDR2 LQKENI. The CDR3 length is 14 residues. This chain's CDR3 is CASSSDREGETQYF. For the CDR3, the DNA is TGTGCCAGCTCATCAGACAGGGAGGGCGAGACCCAGTACTTC.

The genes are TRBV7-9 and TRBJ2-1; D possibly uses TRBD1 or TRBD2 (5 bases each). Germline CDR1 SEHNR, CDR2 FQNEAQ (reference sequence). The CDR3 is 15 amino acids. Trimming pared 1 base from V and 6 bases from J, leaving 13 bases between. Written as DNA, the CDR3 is TGTGCCAGCAGCTTAGTAACGCAGGGAGTCAATGAGCAGTTCTTC. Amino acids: CASSLVTQGVNEQFF.

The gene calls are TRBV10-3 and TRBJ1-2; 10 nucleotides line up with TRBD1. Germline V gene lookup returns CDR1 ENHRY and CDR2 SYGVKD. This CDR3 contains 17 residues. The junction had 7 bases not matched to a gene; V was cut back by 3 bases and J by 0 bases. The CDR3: CAISDDRGRESNYGYTF. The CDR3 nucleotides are TGTGCCATCAGTGATGACAGGGGGCGCGAATCTAACTATGGCTACACCTTC.

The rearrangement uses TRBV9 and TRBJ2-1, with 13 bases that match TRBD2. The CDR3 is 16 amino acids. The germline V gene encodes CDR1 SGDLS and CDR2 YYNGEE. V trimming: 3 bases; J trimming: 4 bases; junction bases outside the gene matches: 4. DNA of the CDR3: TGTGCCAGCAGCGCGACTAGCGGGAGGATTTACAATGAGCAGTTCTTC. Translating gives CASSATSGRIYNEQFF.

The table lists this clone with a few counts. CDR3 bases: TGTGCCAGCAGCAGTTGGTGGACAGGGGCGCTTCTTACTCATACTAACTATGGCTACACCTTC. It translates to CASSSWWTGALLTHTNYGYTF. V is TRBV28 and J is TRBJ1-2, with 9 bases matching TRBD1. J gave up 0 bases and V 6 bases, and 23 bases lay outside the gene matches. CDR3 length: 21 amino acids. The V gene's germline CDR1 is MDHEN and CDR2 SYDVKM.

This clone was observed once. The CDR3 sequence is CASSPWGATYNEQFF. The DNA for the CDR3 is TGTGCCAGCTCACCGTGGGGGGCAACCTACAATGAGCAGTTCTTC. The V gene is TRBV18, the J gene TRBJ2-1; D might be TRBD1 or TRBD2, each matching 6 bases. The V and J ends lost 3 bases and 2 bases respectively, with 11 bases between them. Germline V gene lookup returns CDR1 KGHSH and CDR2 LQKENI. There are 15 residues in the CDR3.

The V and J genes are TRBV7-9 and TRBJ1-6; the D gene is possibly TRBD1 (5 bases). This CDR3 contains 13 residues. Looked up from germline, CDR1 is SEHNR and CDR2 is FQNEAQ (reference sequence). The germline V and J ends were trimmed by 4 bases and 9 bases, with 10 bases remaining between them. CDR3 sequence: CASSSGGTSPLHF. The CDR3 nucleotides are TGTGCCAGCAGCTCGGGAGGGACTTCACCCCTCCACTTT.

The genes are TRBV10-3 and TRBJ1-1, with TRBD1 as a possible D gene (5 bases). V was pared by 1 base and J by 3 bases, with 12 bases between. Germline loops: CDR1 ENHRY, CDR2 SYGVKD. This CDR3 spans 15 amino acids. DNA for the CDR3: TGTGCCATCAGTGAGTTTGGAGGGGTAGACACTGAAGCTTTCTTT. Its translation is CAISEFGGVDTEAFF.

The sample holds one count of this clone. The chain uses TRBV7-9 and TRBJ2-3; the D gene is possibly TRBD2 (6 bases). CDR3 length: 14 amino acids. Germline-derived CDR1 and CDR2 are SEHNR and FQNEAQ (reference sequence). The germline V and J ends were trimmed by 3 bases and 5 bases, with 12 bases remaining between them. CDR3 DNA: TGTGCCAGCAGCTTCAGGGAGGACATAGATACGCAGTATTTT. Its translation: CASSFREDIDTQYF.

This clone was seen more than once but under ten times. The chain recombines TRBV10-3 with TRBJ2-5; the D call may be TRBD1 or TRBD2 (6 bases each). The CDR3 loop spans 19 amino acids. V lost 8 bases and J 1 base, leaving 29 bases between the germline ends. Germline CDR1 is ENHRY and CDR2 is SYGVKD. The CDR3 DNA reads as TGTGCCATCTCCCCTAGTAGGGGGGAGAGGGGGGTGGGCCAAGAGACCCAGTACTTC. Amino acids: CAISPSRGERGVGQETQYF.

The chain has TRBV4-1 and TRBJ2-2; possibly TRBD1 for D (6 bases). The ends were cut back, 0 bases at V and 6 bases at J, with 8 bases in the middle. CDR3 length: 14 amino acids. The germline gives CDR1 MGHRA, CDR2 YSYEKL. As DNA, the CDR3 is TGCGCCAGCAGCCAAGATAGGGGGTCCGGGGAGCTGTTTTTT. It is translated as CASSQDRGSGELFF.

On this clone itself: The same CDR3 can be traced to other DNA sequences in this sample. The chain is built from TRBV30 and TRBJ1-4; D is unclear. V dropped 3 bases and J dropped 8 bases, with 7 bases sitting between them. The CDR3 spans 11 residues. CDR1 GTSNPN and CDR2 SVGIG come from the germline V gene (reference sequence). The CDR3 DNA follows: TGTGCCTGGAGACAAGAGGAAAAACTGTTTTTT. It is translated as CAWRQEEKLFF.

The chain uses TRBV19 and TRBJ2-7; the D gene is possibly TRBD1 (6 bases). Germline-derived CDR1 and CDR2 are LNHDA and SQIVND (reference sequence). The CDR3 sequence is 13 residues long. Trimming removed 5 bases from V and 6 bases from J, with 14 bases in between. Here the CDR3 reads CASSAYRVGEQYF. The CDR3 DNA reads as TGTGCCAGTAGTGCCTACAGGGTGGGCGAGCAGTACTTC.

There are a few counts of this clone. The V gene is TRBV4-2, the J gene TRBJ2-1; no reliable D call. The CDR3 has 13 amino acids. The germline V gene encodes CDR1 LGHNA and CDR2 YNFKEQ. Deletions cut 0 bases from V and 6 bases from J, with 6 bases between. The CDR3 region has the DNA TGTGCCAGCAGCCAAGACGTGAGCAATGAGCAGTTCTTC. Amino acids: CASSQDVSNEQFF.

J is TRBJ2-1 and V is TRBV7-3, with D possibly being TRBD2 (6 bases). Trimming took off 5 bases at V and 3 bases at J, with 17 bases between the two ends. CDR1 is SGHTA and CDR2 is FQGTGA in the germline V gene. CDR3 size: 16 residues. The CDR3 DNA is TGTGCCAGCAGCCCACCTCCTAATAGCGGCTACAATGAGCAGTTCTTC. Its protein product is CASSPPPNSGYNEQFF.

The CDR3 region is CASSGGRPSGYEQYF. CDR3 nucleotide sequence: TGTGCCAGCAGTGGGGGGAGGCCGTCGGGCTACGAGCAGTACTTC. The genes are TRBV7-2 and TRBJ2-7; possible D gene TRBD2, 6 bases. Germline CDR1 and CDR2: SGHTA and FQGNSA. The length of the CDR3 is 15 residues. Trimming pared 6 bases from V and 3 bases from J, leaving 18 bases between.

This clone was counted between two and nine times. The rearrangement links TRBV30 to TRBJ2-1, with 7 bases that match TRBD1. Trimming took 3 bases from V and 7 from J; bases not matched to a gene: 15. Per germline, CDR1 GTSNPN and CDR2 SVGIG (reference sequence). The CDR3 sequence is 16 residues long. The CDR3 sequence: CAWRRDRAPSGNEQFF. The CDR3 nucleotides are TGTGCCTGGAGGAGGGACAGAGCCCCGAGTGGAAATGAGCAGTTCTTC.

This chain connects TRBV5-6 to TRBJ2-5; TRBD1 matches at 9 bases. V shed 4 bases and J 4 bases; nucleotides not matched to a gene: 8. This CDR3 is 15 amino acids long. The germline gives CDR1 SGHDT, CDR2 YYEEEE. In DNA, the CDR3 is TGTGCCAGCAGCGCGATAGACAGGGGGGGAGAGACCCAGTACTTC. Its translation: CASSAIDRGGETQYF.

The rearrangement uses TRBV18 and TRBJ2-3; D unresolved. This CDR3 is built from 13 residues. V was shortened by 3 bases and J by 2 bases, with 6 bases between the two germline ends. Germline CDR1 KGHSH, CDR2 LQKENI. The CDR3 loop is CASSPQNTDTQYF. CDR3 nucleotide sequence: TGTGCCAGCTCACCGCAGAACACAGATACGCAGTATTTT.

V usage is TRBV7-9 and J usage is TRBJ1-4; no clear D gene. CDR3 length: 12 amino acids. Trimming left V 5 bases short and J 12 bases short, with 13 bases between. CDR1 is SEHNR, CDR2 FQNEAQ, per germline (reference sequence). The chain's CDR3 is CASSPRSEELFF. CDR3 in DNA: TGTGCCAGCAGCCCACGGTCAGAGGAACTGTTTTTT.